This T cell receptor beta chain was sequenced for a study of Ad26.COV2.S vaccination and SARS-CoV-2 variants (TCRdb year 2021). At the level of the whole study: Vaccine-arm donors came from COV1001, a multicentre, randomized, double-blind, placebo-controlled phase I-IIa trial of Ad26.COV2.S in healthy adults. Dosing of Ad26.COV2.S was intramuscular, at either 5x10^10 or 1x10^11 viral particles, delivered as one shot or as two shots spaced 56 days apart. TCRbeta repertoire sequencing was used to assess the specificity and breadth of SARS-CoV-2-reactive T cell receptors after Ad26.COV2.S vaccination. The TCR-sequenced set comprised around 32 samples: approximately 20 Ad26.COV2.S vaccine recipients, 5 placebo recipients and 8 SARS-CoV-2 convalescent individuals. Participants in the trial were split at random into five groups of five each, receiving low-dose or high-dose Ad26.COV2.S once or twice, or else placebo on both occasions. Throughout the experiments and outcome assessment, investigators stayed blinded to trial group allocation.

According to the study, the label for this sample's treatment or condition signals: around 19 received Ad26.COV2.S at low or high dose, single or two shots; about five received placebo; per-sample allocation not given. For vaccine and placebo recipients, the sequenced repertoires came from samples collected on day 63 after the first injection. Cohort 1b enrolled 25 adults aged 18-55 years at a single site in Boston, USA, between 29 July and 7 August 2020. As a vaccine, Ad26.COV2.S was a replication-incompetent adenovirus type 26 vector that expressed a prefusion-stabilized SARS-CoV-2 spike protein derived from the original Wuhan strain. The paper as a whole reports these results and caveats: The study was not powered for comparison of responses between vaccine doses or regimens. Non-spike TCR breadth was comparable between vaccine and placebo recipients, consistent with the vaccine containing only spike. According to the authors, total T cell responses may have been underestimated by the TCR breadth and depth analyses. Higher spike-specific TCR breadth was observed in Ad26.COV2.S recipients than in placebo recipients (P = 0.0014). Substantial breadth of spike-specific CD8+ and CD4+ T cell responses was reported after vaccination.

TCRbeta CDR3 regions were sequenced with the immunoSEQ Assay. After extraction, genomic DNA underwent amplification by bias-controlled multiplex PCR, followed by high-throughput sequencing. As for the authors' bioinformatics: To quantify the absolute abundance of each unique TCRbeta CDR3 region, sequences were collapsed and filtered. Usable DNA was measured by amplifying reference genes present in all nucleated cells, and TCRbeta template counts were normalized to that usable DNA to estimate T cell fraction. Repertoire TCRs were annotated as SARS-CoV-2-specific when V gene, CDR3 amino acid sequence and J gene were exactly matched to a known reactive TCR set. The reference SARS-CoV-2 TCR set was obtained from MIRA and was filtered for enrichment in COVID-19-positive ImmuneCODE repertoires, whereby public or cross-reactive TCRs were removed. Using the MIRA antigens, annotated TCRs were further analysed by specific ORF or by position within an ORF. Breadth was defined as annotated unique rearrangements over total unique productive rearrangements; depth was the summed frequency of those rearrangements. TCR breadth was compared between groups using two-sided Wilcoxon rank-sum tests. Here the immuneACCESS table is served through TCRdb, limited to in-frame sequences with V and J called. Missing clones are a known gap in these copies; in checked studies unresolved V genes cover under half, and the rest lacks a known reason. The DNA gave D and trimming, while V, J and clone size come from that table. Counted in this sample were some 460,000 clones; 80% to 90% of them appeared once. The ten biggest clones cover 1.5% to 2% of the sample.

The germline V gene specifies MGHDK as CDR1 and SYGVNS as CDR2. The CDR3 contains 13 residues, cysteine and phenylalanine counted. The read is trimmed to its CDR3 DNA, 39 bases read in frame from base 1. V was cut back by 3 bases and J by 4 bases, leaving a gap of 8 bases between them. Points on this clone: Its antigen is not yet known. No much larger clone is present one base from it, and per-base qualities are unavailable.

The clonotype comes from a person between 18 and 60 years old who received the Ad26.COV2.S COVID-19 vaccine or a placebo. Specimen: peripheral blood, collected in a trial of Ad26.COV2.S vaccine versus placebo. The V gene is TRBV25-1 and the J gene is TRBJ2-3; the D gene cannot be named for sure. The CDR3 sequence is CASSDSYSDTQYF. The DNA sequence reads TGTGCCAGCAGTGATTCCTACTCAGATACGCAGTATTTT.